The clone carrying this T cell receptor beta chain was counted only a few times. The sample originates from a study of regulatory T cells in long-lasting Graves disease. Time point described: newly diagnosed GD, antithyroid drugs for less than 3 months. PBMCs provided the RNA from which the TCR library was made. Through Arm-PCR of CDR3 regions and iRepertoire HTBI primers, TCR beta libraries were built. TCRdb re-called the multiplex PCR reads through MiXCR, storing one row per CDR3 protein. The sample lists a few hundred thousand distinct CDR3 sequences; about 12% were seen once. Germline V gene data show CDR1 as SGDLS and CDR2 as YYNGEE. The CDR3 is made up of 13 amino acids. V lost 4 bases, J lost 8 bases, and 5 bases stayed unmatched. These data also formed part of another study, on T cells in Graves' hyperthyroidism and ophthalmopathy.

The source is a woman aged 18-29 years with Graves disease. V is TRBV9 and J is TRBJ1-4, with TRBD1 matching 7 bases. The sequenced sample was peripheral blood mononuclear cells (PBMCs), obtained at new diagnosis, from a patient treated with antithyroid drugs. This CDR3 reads CASSIGQAEKLFF. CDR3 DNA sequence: TGTGCCAGCAGCATCGGACAGGCCGAAAAACTGTTTTTT.